Each of the 2 T cell receptor beta chains below was sequenced from the same sample in a study of blood T cell repertoires in COVID-19 (dated by TCRdb to the early 2020s). Libraries came from the immunoSEQ multiplex PCR assay. TCRdb mirrors the immuneACCESS table, restricted to in-frame sequences. Some clones are absent from its copies; in checked studies, under half trace to an unresolved V gene, and the reason for the others is unknown. The sample table lists 99,000 or so clones, around 86% of them with a count of one. The ten largest account for 30% to 45% of the sample. The sample was peripheral blood. The source of these receptors is a man older than 75 with acute or convalescent COVID-19.

This chain uses TRBV12-5 with TRBJ1-1, with a tentative D call TRBD1 (5 bases). The CDR3 is 17 amino acids. CDR1 LGHNT and CDR2 FRNRAP come from the germline V gene. V lost 3 bases and J 4 bases, leaving 21 bases between the germline ends. This CDR3 is CASGLSLGGGGGTEAFF. The CDR3 DNA is TGTGCTAGTGGTTTATCCCTCGGGGGGGGAGGAGGCACTGAAGCTTTCTTT. Full variable domain (rest looked up from reference TRBV12-5 and TRBJ1-1): DARVTQTPRHKVTEMGQEVTMRCQPILGHNTVFWYRQTMMQGLELLAYFRNRAPLDDSGMPKDRFSAEMPDATLATLKIQPSEPRDSAVYFCASGLSLGGGGGTEAFFGQGTRLTVV.

J is TRBJ1-1 and V is TRBV6-5; maybe TRBD1 (6 bases). The V end was cut by 0 bases, the J end by 3 bases, with 14 bases between. The CDR3 is 16 residues long. The V gene's germline CDR1 is MNHEY and CDR2 SVGAGI. The CDR3, as DNA: TGTGCCAGCAGTTACTCGAAGCAGGGGCAGGACACTGAAGCTTTCTTT. It specifies CASSYSKQGQDTEAFF.